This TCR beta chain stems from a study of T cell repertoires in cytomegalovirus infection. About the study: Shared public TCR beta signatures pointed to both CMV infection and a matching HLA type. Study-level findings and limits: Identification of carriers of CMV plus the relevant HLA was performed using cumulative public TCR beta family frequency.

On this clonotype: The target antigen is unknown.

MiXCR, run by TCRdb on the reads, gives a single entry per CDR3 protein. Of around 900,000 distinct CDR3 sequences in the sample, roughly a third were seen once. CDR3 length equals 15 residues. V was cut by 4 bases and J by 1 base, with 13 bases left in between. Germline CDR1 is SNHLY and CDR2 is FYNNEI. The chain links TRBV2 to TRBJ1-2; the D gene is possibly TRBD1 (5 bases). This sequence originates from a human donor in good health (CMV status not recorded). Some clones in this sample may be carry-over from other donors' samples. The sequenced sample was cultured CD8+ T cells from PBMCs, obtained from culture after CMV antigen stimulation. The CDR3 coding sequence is TGTGCCAGCAGTGGTGTAGGGGCCATTAACTATGGCTACACCTTC. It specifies CASSGVGAINYGYTF.